Presented here are 24 T cell receptor beta chains from one specimen sequenced in a study of metastatic and nonmetastatic thyroid tumors. Through MiXCR, TCRdb re-clonotyped the PCR reads. The sample includes about 92,000 clones, just under 15% of them seen just once. All patients were treatment-naive before thyroid surgery. The sequencing input was blood. The receptors come from a female donor with papillary thyroid cancer or a benign thyroid nodule (not recorded which). Some clones in this sample may be carry-over from other donors' samples.

This clone was picked up many times. Additional DNA sequences in this sample encode the identical CDR3. The chain combines TRBV10-3 with TRBJ1-1, with D perhaps matching TRBD1 (6 bases). CDR3 size: 14 residues. V was shortened by 6 bases and J by 5 bases, with 16 bases between the two germline ends. CDR1 and CDR2 (germline): ENHRY, SYGVKD. CDR3 amino acids: CAIRGFGGRTEAFF. CDR3 bases: TGTGCCATCAGGGGTTTCGGGGGGCGGACTGAAGCTTTCTTT.

This clone has a count of ten or more. The V gene is TRBV11-2, the J gene TRBJ2-5, with TRBD1 matching 8 bases. Trimming took 8 bases from V and 0 from J; bases not matched to a gene: 17. This CDR3 has 18 residues. Per the germline V gene, CDR1 is SGHAT and CDR2 is FQNNGV. Here the CDR3 reads CASAGTGEYEDYQETQYF. In DNA form, the CDR3 reads TGTGCCAGCGCCGGGACAGGAGAATACGAAGACTACCAAGAGACCCAGTACTTC. Supplemented by reference TRBV11-2 and TRBJ2-5, the full variable domain reads EAGVAQSPRYKIIEKRQSVAFWCNPISGHATLYWYQQILGQGPKLLIQFQNNGVVDDSQLPKDRFSAERLKGVDSTLKIQPAKLEDSAVYLCASAGTGEYEDYQETQYFGPGTRLLVL.

There are many counts of this clone. This chain uses TRBV7-2 with TRBJ2-7; possibly TRBD1 for D (5 bases). Trimming removed 0 bases at V and 2 bases at J, with 11 bases between. There are 15 residues in the CDR3. Germline CDR1 reads SGHTA; CDR2 reads FQGNSA. CDR3 loop: CASSLASGLAYEQYF. The CDR3 DNA is TGTGCCAGCAGCTTAGCTTCAGGGTTGGCCTACGAGCAGTACTTC.

Concerning this clone itself: This sample includes further DNA sequences coding for the same CDR3. The V and J genes are TRBV9 and TRBJ2-3; 13 positions agree with TRBD2. The germline V gene encodes CDR1 SGDLS and CDR2 YYNGEE. The CDR3 spans 19 residues. The V segment lost 0 bases and the J segment 2 bases; nucleotides outside the gene matches: 9. The CDR3 reads CASSVEGTSGGVNTDTQYF. The CDR3 DNA reads TGTGCCAGCAGCGTAGAGGGTACTAGCGGGGGGGTAAACACAGATACGCAGTATTTT.

Note on this clone: It is likely a read error, because the conserved phenylalanine at the end of the CDR3 is missing. J is TRBJ1-4 and V is TRBV5-1; the D gene is possibly TRBD1 (5 bases). The CDR3 runs 16 residues. The V gene's germline CDR1 is SGHRS and CDR2 YFSETQ. V was trimmed by 0 bases and J by 8 bases, leaving 17 bases between them. This chain's CDR3 is CASSLAVVGTLEKLFS. DNA of the CDR3: TGCGCCAGCAGCTTGGCGGTGGTGGGGACTCTCGAAAAACTGTTTTCT.

The sample holds a few counts of this clone. A read error is possible here, since a much larger clone lies one base away. This rearrangement joins TRBV11-2 to TRBJ2-7, with 8 bases fitting TRBD1. CDR3 size: 15 residues. Germline CDR1 SGHAT, CDR2 FQNNGV. The J segment lost 6 bases and the V segment lost 2 bases, leaving 9 bases of the junction unmatched. Written as DNA, the CDR3 is TGTGCCAGCAGCTTATGTAGAGACAGGGGTTCCGAGCAGTACTTC. Translating gives CASSLCRDRGSEQYF.

Notes on this clone: This may come from a read error, since a much larger clone is one base off. This sequence joins TRBV6-1 and TRBJ1-6, with TRBD1 as a possible D gene (6 bases). The CDR3 length is 13 residues. The germline CDR1 and CDR2 sequences are MNHNS and SASEGT. CDR3 loop: CASRGDGNSPLQF. In DNA, the CDR3 is TGTGCCAGTAGGGGGGACGGCAATTCACCCCTCCAATTT.

This clone was seen repeatedly, ten times or more. V gene TRBV28 combines with J gene TRBJ1-1; D unclear. CDR3 length: 15 amino acids. The ends were cut back, 5 bases at V and 0 bases at J, with 13 bases in the middle. The germline V gene encodes CDR1 MDHEN and CDR2 SYDVKM. The CDR3 DNA follows: TGTGCCAGCAGTGCGGACGGGGAGGTGAACACTGAAGCTTTCTTT. As protein: CASSADGEVNTEAFF.

Only a few counts were recorded for this clone. This clone may be a read error of a much larger clone one base away. This chain connects TRBV12-3 or TRBV12-4 to TRBJ2-6; maybe TRBD1 (6 bases). Trimming took 8 bases from V and 2 from J, leaving 19 bases between them. This CDR3 is 17 amino acids long. The CDR3 DNA follows: TGTGCCAGCGGGTGGGCAGGGGTAGCCCCTGGGGCCAACGTCCTGACTTTC. Its translation is CASGWAGVAPGANVLTF.

This clone has just a few counts. This sequence joins TRBV4-1 and TRBJ2-2; 10 bases match TRBD2. V shed 3 bases and J 7 bases; nucleotides not matched to a gene: 8. This CDR3 is built from 16 residues. The germline V gene has CDR1 MGHRA and CDR2 YSYEKL. In DNA, the CDR3 is TGCGCCAGCAGCCATCTCGGACTAGCGGATGGCGGGGAGCTGTTTTTT. It codes for CASSHLGLADGGELFF.

The J gene is TRBJ1-5, the V gene TRBV20-1, with TRBD1 identical over 7 bases. The germline V gene has CDR1 DFQATT and CDR2 SNEGSKA (reference sequence). J was trimmed by 4 bases and V by 6 bases; bases with no gene match: 12. There are 15 residues in the CDR3. The CDR3 sequence is CSANLEQGGNQPQHF. CDR3 bases: TGCAGTGCCAACCTTGAGCAGGGGGGAAATCAGCCCCAGCATTTT.

This clone was seen more than once but under ten times. A read error may produce the germline difference seen at one junction end. The chain couples TRBV6-1 to TRBJ1-5; D might be TRBD1 (5 bases). CDR3 length equals 15 residues. Germline V lookup: CDR1 MNHNS, CDR2 SASEGT. The CDR3 protein is CASSVGRASNQPQHF. DNA for the CDR3: TGTGCCAGCAGTGTAGGCAGGGCAAGCAACCAGCCCCAGCATTTT.

This clone occurred a few times. A junction boundary mismatches the germline segment, possibly from a read error. This chain's CDR3 is CASIRWGTLRQGNYCYTF. The CDR3 nucleotides are TGTGCCAGCATCCGTTGGGGGACCCTTCGACAGGGTAACTATTGCTACACCTTC. The chain links TRBV28 to TRBJ1-2; the match to TRBD1 covers 7 bases. This CDR3 has 18 amino acids. The germline gives CDR1 MDHEN, CDR2 SYDVKM.

In regard to this clone: This may come from a read error, since a much larger clone is one base off. The V call is TRBV18, the J call TRBJ2-2; TRBD1 or TRBD2 may be the D gene (6 bases each). This CDR3 region has 16 residues. Looked up from germline, CDR1 is KGHSH and CDR2 is LQKENI. The CDR3 DNA reads as TGTGCCAGCTCACCCCTCGGGGGCCCAAACACCTGGGAGCTGTTTTTT. This gives the protein CASSPLGGPNTWELFF.

This clone occurred many times. The CDR3 loop is CASSADWVDTQYF. CDR3 coding DNA: TGTGCCAGCAGCGCTGACTGGGTGGATACGCAGTATTTT. The chain has TRBV9 and TRBJ2-3; D is uncertain. The CDR3 runs to 13 residues. Trimming shortened V by 3 bases and J by 6 bases, and 11 bases separated the two germline ends. CDR1 and CDR2 (germline): SGDLS, YYNGEE.

In this sample, this clone turned up many times. This chain connects TRBV2 to TRBJ2-5, with D unresolved. The CDR3 contains 14 residues. Germline V lookup: CDR1 SNHLY, CDR2 FYNNEI. V shed 3 bases and J shed 5 bases, with 13 bases lying between them. The chain's CDR3 is CASSESPLGETQYF. CDR3 nucleotide sequence: TGTGCCAGCAGTGAGAGCCCCCTGGGGGAGACCCAGTACTTC.

Concerning this clone: A read error may explain this, as a much larger clone is one base away. CDR3 sequence (DNA): TGCGCCAGCGAATCGGGGGTCGGGGCCAACGTCCTGACTTTC. It translates to CASESGVGANVLTF. The rearrangement links TRBV4-1 to TRBJ2-6; the D gene is possibly TRBD2 (6 bases). Germline CDR1 MGHRA, CDR2 YSYEKL. The CDR3 sequence is 14 residues long. V lost 8 bases to trimming and J lost 4 bases, with 12 bases between them.

This clone has at least ten counts. The genes are TRBV6-1 and TRBJ1-1, with D unresolved. The CDR3 has 14 residues. CDR1 and CDR2 from the germline V gene are MNHNS and SASEGT. The germline V and J ends were trimmed by 5 bases and 0 bases, with 10 bases remaining between them. The CDR3 here is CASSSPGLNTEAFF. CDR3 nucleotides: TGTGCCAGCAGTTCACCAGGCTTGAACACTGAAGCTTTCTTT.

This clone was counted at least ten times. The J gene is TRBJ2-3, the V gene TRBV24-1; no clear D gene. The CDR3 has 13 residues. Germline V gene lookup returns CDR1 KGHDR and CDR2 SFDVKD. Trimming took 9 bases from V and 6 from J, leaving 15 bases between them. The CDR3 sequence: CATGVDATDTQYF. The CDR3 DNA follows: TGTGCCACCGGTGTGGACGCCACGGATACGCAGTATTTT.

This clone was counted at least ten times. The rearrangement links TRBV28 to TRBJ1-1; 7 nucleotides agree with TRBD1. V was clipped by 3 bases and J by 6 bases; unmatched bases: 1. In germline, CDR1 is MDHEN, CDR2 SYDVKM. The CDR3 contains 12 residues. CDR3 coding DNA: TGTGCCAGCAGTTTGGGGACAGCTGAAGCTTTCTTT. Translating gives CASSLGTAEAFF.

This chain links TRBV28 with TRBJ2-7; 7 bases align to TRBD1. The CDR3 extends over 15 amino acids. Trimming cost V 4 bases and J 2 bases; bases outside gene matches: 8. Germline V gives CDR1 MDHEN, CDR2 SYDVKM. CDR3 residues: CASSSLTGFTYEQYF. The CDR3 coding sequence is TGTGCCAGCAGTTCTCTGACAGGGTTCACCTACGAGCAGTACTTC.

Concerning this clone itself: An end of the junction differs from the germline gene, which may be a read error. The V gene is TRBV6-1, the J gene TRBJ1-3; D call uncertain. This CDR3 contains 13 residues. CDR1 is MNHNS and CDR2 is SASEGT in the germline V gene. The CDR3 reads CTSSAEVSSPIYF. CDR3 DNA: TGTACCAGCAGTGCAGAAGTGAGTAGCCCCATATATTTT.

This clone was picked up a small number of times. J is TRBJ2-7 and V is TRBV28; D ambiguous. V lost 3 bases and J 2 bases, leaving 8 bases between the germline ends. CDR1 is MDHEN and CDR2 is SYDVKM in the germline V gene. This CDR3 has 13 amino acids. DNA of the CDR3: TGTGCCAGCAGTTTCTGGGCAGCCTACGAGCAGTACTTC. It is translated as CASSFWAAYEQYF.

This clone came up a few times. At one end the junction does not follow the germline gene, possibly because of a read error. The CDR3 region is CASRLEPSESFF. CDR3 nucleotide sequence: TGTGCCAGCAGGTTGGAACCGTCTGAATCTTTCTTT. The chain couples TRBV12-3 or TRBV12-4 to TRBJ1-1; D not certain. CDR3 length: 12 amino acids.